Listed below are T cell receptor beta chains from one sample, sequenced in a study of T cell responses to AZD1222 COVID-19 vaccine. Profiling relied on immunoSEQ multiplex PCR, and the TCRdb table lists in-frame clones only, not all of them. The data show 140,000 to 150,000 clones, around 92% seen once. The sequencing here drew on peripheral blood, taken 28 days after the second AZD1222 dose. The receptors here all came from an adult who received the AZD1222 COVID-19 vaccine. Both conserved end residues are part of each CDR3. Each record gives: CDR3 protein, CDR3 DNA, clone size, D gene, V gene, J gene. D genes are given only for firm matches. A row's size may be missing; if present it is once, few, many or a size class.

CDR3: CASSRRLAGEEQYF
DNA: TGTGCCAGCAGCCGCCGACTAGCGGGAGAAGAGCAGTACTTC
size: -
D: TRBD2
V: TRBV5-8
J: TRBJ2-7

CDR3: CASSLVTGANVLTF
DNA: TGTGCCAGCAGCTTAGTGACAGGGGCCAACGTCCTGACTTTC
size: once
D: -
V: TRBV7-8
J: TRBJ2-6

CDR3: CASSSPTSGRLDNEQFF
DNA: TGTGCCAGCAGTTCCCCTACTAGCGGGAGGCTTGACAATGAGCAGTTCTTC
size: -
D: TRBD2
V: TRBV28
J: TRBJ2-1

CDR3: CASSWTDSYEQYF
DNA: TGTGCCAGCAGTTGGACAGACTCCTACGAGCAGTACTTC
size: -
D: -
V: TRBV12-3/TRBV12-4
J: TRBJ2-7

CDR3: CASTRSGQQGLNIQYF
DNA: TGTGCCAGCACCCGGTCGGGACAGCAGGGTTTAAACATTCAGTACTTC
size: -
D: TRBD1
V: TRBV28
J: TRBJ2-4

CDR3: CAWSRQVMNTEAFF
DNA: TGTGCCTGGAGTCGACAAGTCATGAACACTGAAGCTTTCTTT
size: -
D: -
V: TRBV30
J: TRBJ1-1

CDR3: CASSLPRNTGELFF
DNA: TGTGCCAGCAGCCTCCCAAGAAACACCGGGGAGCTGTTTTTT
size: -
D: -
V: TRBV4-2
J: TRBJ2-2

CDR3: CASSSRQAAGTEAFF
DNA: TGTGCCAGCAGTTCACGACAGGCCGCTGGAACTGAAGCTTTCTTT
size: -
D: -
V: TRBV6-2/TRBV6-3
J: TRBJ1-1

CDR3: CSAIWGGKAFF
DNA: TGCAGTGCTATTTGGGGCGGTAAAGCTTTCTTT
size: -
D: -
V: TRBV20-1
J: TRBJ1-1

CDR3: CASRYSGGYEQYF
DNA: TGTGCCAGCAGGTACAGCGGGGGTTACGAGCAGTACTTC
size: -
D: TRBD2
V: TRBV12-3/TRBV12-4
J: TRBJ2-7

CDR3: CASSPVWDNSPLHF
DNA: TGTGCCAGCAGCCCGGTGTGGGATAATTCACCCCTCCACTTT
size: -
D: -
V: TRBV7-8
J: TRBJ1-6

CDR3: CASSLERQGASYNSPLHF
DNA: TGTGCCAGCAGCTTAGAACGACAGGGTGCGTCCTATAATTCACCCCTCCACTTT
size: -
D: TRBD1
V: TRBV11-2
J: TRBJ1-6

CDR3: CAWSANTGELFF
DNA: TGTGCCTGGTCCGCGAACACCGGGGAGCTGTTTTTT
size: once
D: -
V: TRBV30
J: TRBJ2-2

CDR3: CASSFSGTNTGELFF
DNA: TGTGCCAGCAGCTTTAGCGGTACGAACACCGGGGAGCTGTTTTTT
size: -
D: -
V: TRBV11-3
J: TRBJ2-2

CDR3: CASSSSPTSHEQYF
DNA: TGTGCCAGCAGTTCGAGCCCGACTAGCCACGAGCAGTACTTC
size: few
D: TRBD2
V: TRBV28
J: TRBJ2-7

CDR3: CASSEPGRDNSPLHF
DNA: TGTGCCAGCAGTGAACCCGGCAGGGATAATTCACCCCTCCACTTT
size: -
D: -
V: TRBV6-1
J: TRBJ1-6

CDR3: CASSRWGTTHEKLFF
DNA: TGTGCCAGTAGTCGGTGGGGCACGACCCACGAAAAACTGTTTTTT
size: -
D: -
V: TRBV19
J: TRBJ1-4

CDR3: CASTSMRANYGYTF
DNA: TGTGCCAGCACCTCGATGCGGGCTAACTATGGCTACACCTTC
size: -
D: -
V: TRBV5-4
J: TRBJ1-2

CDR3: CASSSTGTGNTIYF
DNA: TGTGCCAGTAGTTCAACAGGGACCGGAAACACCATATATTTT
size: -
D: -
V: TRBV19
J: TRBJ1-3

CDR3: CASSGEGSPLHF
DNA: TGCGCCAGCAGCGGTGAAGGTTCACCCCTCCACTTT
size: -
D: -
V: TRBV5-1
J: TRBJ1-6

CDR3: CASSSWTSGNYEQYF
DNA: TGTGCCAGCAGCTCTTGGACTAGCGGGAACTACGAGCAGTACTTC
size: -
D: TRBD2
V: TRBV7-2
J: TRBJ2-7

CDR3: CASSLQTSGYYEQYF
DNA: TGTGCCAGCAGCCTCCAGACTAGCGGTTACTACGAGCAGTACTTC
size: once
D: TRBD2
V: TRBV7-2
J: TRBJ2-7

CDR3: CASSLEGWGYEQYF
DNA: TGTGCCAGCAGCTTAGAAGGGTGGGGATACGAGCAGTACTTC
size: -
D: -
V: TRBV7-8
J: TRBJ2-7

CDR3: CASSTGQGRYTF
DNA: TGTGCCAGCAGTACAGGACAGGGACGATACACCTTC
size: -
D: TRBD1
V: TRBV28
J: TRBJ1-2

CDR3: CASSAEGGIRGHEQYF
DNA: TGTGCCAGCAGCGCCGAAGGAGGAATCAGGGGCCACGAGCAGTACTTC
size: -
D: -
V: TRBV9
J: TRBJ2-7

CDR3: CASSLVAGADEQFF
DNA: TGTGCCAGCAGCTTAGTAGCAGGGGCCGATGAGCAGTTCTTC
size: once
D: -
V: TRBV7-2
J: TRBJ2-1

CDR3: CASSLSRQGSYNEQFF
DNA: TGTGCCAGCAGTTTAAGCAGACAGGGTTCCTACAATGAGCAGTTCTTC
size: -
D: TRBD1
V: TRBV27
J: TRBJ2-1

CDR3: CATSDLPDTQYF
DNA: TGTGCCACCAGTGATTTACCAGATACGCAGTATTTT
size: -
D: -
V: TRBV24-1
J: TRBJ2-3

CDR3: CASSGRTSGRQETQYF
DNA: TGTGCCAGCAGCGGAAGGACTAGCGGGAGACAAGAGACCCAGTACTTC
size: -
D: TRBD2
V: TRBV11-2
J: TRBJ2-5

CDR3: CASSLGAGITEAFF
DNA: TGTGCCAGCAGCCTGGGGGCAGGGATAACTGAAGCTTTCTTT
size: -
D: -
V: TRBV9
J: TRBJ1-1

CDR3: CASSPRRGQTYEQYF
DNA: TGTGCCAGCAGCCCTAGAAGGGGTCAGACCTACGAGCAGTACTTC
size: -
D: -
V: TRBV7-9
J: TRBJ2-7

CDR3: CASSEVRALSPLHF
DNA: TGTGCCAGCAGTGAAGTCAGGGCGCTCTCACCCCTCCACTTT
size: -
D: -
V: TRBV6-1
J: TRBJ1-6

CDR3: CASSPGIYGYTF
DNA: TGTGCCAGCTCACCGGGTATCTATGGCTACACCTTC
size: -
D: -
V: TRBV18
J: TRBJ1-2

CDR3: CASTSSSYEQYF
DNA: TGTGCCAGCACCTCAAGCTCCTACGAGCAGTACTTC
size: -
D: -
V: TRBV28
J: TRBJ2-7

CDR3: CATSDPRGGGETQYF
DNA: TGTGCCACCAGTGACCCCCGGGGAGGAGGGGAGACCCAGTACTTC
size: -
D: -
V: TRBV24-1
J: TRBJ2-5

CDR3: CASSLPESLASPLHF
DNA: TGTGCCAGCAGTTTGCCAGAATCCCTTGCTTCACCCCTCCACTTT
size: -
D: -
V: TRBV28
J: TRBJ1-6

CDR3: CASSFWGSGANVLTF
DNA: TGTGCCAGCAGCTTCTGGGGATCTGGGGCCAACGTCCTGACTTTC
size: once
D: -
V: TRBV13
J: TRBJ2-6

CDR3: CASSVGGNAEAFF
DNA: TGTGCCAGCAGTGTTGGGGGGAATGCTGAAGCTTTCTTT
size: -
D: -
V: TRBV9
J: TRBJ1-1

CDR3: CASSPAGTAQQPQHF
DNA: TGTGCCAGCTCTCCAGCGGGGACAGCTCAGCAGCCCCAGCATTTT
size: -
D: TRBD1
V: TRBV18
J: TRBJ1-5

CDR3: CASSPRLAGVVIF
DNA: TGTGCCAGCAGCCCACGACTAGCGGGAGTCGTAATCTTC
size: -
D: TRBD2
V: TRBV7-2
J: TRBJ2-1

CDR3: CASSQEMRVLNSEKLFF
DNA: TGCGCCAGCAGCCAAGAGATGCGGGTTTTGAATTCGGAAAAACTGTTTTTT
size: -
D: -
V: TRBV4-3
J: TRBJ1-4

CDR3: CASSPGTGEREPQHF
DNA: TGTGCCAGTAGTCCCGGGACAGGGGAACGGGAACCCCAGCATTTT
size: -
D: TRBD1
V: TRBV19
J: TRBJ1-5

CDR3: CAISEPGRDYGYTF
DNA: TGTGCCATCAGTGAGCCAGGGAGGGACTATGGCTACACCTTC
size: -
D: -
V: TRBV10-3
J: TRBJ1-2

CDR3: CAWTPGLAGGYEQYF
DNA: TGTGCCTGGACCCCCGGTCTAGCGGGAGGGTACGAGCAGTACTTC
size: -
D: TRBD2
V: TRBV30
J: TRBJ2-7

CDR3: CASSPTGALGYTF
DNA: TGTGCCAGCAGCCCCACGGGGGCGCTTGGCTACACCTTC
size: -
D: -
V: TRBV7-2
J: TRBJ1-2

CDR3: CAGSPLSQSSLMNTEAFF
DNA: TGTGCCGGCTCACCACTCTCTCAGTCGTCGCTCATGAACACTGAAGCTTTCTTT
size: -
D: -
V: TRBV18
J: TRBJ1-1

CDR3: CASSFGGDTEAFF
DNA: TGTGCCAGCAGTTTCGGAGGGGACACTGAAGCTTTCTTT
size: -
D: -
V: TRBV12-3/TRBV12-4
J: TRBJ1-1

CDR3: CASSYDGGRETQYF
DNA: TGTGCCAGCAGTTACGATGGGGGTCGGGAGACCCAGTACTTC
size: -
D: -
V: TRBV6-5
J: TRBJ2-5

CDR3: CASSLTSGAPWGTQYF
DNA: TGTGCCAGCAGCTTGACTAGCGGGGCTCCCTGGGGGACGCAGTATTTT
size: few
D: TRBD2
V: TRBV7-2
J: TRBJ2-3

CDR3: CASSSGLASDTQYF
DNA: TGTGCCAGCAGCTCAGGACTAGCCTCAGATACGCAGTATTTT
size: -
D: TRBD2
V: TRBV7-2
J: TRBJ2-3

CDR3: CASSLDLDIRSGNTIYF
DNA: TGTGCCAGCAGCTTAGATCTAGACATTCGCTCTGGAAACACCATATATTTT
size: -
D: -
V: TRBV11-2
J: TRBJ1-3